The source of this TCR beta chain is a study of CD8 T cells in Susac syndrome. An amount of RNA that ranged from roughly 0.45 to 1 ug was reverse transcribed with random hexamers. TCRdb ran MiXCR on the immunoSEQ multiplex PCR reads and lists one entry per CDR3 protein. The sample holds approximately 200,000 distinct CDR3 sequences, 85% to 95% seen once. CDR1 and CDR2 (germline): SQVTM, ANQGSEA. The CDR3 runs 13 residues. V lost 3 bases and J 0 bases, leaving 6 bases between the germline ends. The sequence was obtained from a human donor with multiple sclerosis. Sequenced material: CD4+ T cells from PBMCs. The V and J genes are TRBV29-1 and TRBJ2-1, with D unclear. For the CDR3, the DNA is TGCAGCGTTGAGCCCAGCTCCTACAATGAGCAGTTCTTC. Protein: CSVEPSSYNEQFF.